This paragraph covers one T cell receptor (beta chain) sequence. This clone's antigen is unknown. Per-base quality was not reported, and no clone a single base away is much larger than it. The data derive from a study of persistence of HIV-infected CD4 T cells (dated by TCRdb to about 2020). Regarding the study in general: Participants had been on suppressive ART for a median of 8 years. Peripheral blood samples of up to about 180 mL were collected at multiple time points, except for a couple of participants, who underwent leukapheresis at a single time point. CMV- and HIV-1 Gag-responding CD4+ T cells were isolated from ART-treated individuals so that antigen-driven clonal expansion of HIV-1-infected cells could be examined. Proviral sequencing was used to assess clonality among infected cells, whereas TCRbeta sequencing gauged the clonality of all cells within each sorted population. Cross-participant TCR cluster analysis included roughly eight participants for CMV and six or seven participants for Gag.

The V end gives up 4 bases and the J end 6 bases, leaving 4 bases in the junction not matched to a gene. Taken from cysteine to phenylalanine, the CDR3 has 13 residues. Kept here is only the CDR3 DNA, which spans 39 bases and is read in frame from base 1. Per the germline V gene (reference sequence), SGHNT is the CDR1 and YYREEE is the CDR2. TCRbeta repertoires were sequenced from genomic DNA with the immunoSEQ hsTCRB assay version 4 in survey mode. Genomic DNA was diluted to 9 to 10 ng/uL, and up to roughly 1 ug per sample was used for TCRbeta sequencing. Per the original workflow: Analysis of the TCRbeta data was done in ImmunoSeq Analyzer 3.0, and diversity was computed on productive nucleotide rearrangements. Using the Immunarch R package, lower-bound TCR diversity was estimated with the improved Chao index and clonality was estimated with the Gini coefficient. Different nucleotide rearrangements encoding the same CDR3beta amino acid sequence were counted as distinct clonotypes. Differential abundance analysis identified TCRbeta sequences significantly enriched in antigen-responding cells relative to anti-CD3/anti-CD28-activated cells. GLIPH2 clustered TCRs by predicted peptide-MHC specificity, both within individual participants and across merged participant data sets. What TCRdb holds here is the immuneACCESS table cut down to in-frame rearrangements. Part of the clones is not present; checked against another copy, under half of the missing clones reflect an unresolved V gene, and the others are unexplained. D and trimming were read from the DNA, whereas the V and J calls and clone size are those reported in that table. The sample data list roughly 20,000 clones, and 70% to 80% of these were observed just once. The top ten clones comprise roughly 7% of the sample.

Interpreted using the paper, the treatment or condition label stands for: suppressive antiretroviral therapy. Lysates of CMV-infected fibroblasts were used at approximately 10 ug/mL for cell stimulation. Sorting of responding CD4+ T cells was based on upregulation of both CD40 ligand and CD69. Participants were HIV-1-infected adults who started suppressive ART during chronic infection. Plasma HIV-1 RNA had been undetectable (below 50 copies/mL) in participants for at least 4 years. To be included, a participant needed positive CMV serology and a CD4+ T cell count above 400 cells/uL. Before stimulation, PBMCs were isolated using density centrifugation and depleted of CD8+ T cells. For around 19 hours, the CD8-depleted PBMCs were stimulated with anti-CD28/CD49d costimulation, a CD40-blocking antibody, and enfuvirtide to prevent new infections. Cell sorting was performed on a Beckman Coulter MoFlo Legacy or XDP sorter, and dead cells were excluded with propidium iodide. For samples with more than one million cells, genomic DNA was extracted with the QIAamp DNA Mini Kit, and for all other samples the Quick-DNA Microprep Kit was used.

Study-level results and caveats: Significantly lower TCRbeta richness was observed in CMV- and Gag-responding cells than in anti-CD3/anti-CD28-responding cells, and higher oligoclonality was observed in CMV-responding cells than in CD3/CD28-stimulated and Gag-responding cells. Antigen-responding cells were enriched for expanded CDR3beta sequences that were degenerate, which suggests that CD4+ responses to CMV and Gag underwent convergent selection. Restriction of bulk TCR analyses to the rare CMV-responding cells that actually carried HIV-1 proviruses was not possible. Only a small number of individuals took part in the study, and the range of antigens tested was limited. TCR oligoclonality correlated with proviral oligoclonality within the same sorted populations.

The chain couples TRBV5-4 to TRBJ2-7; 10 middle bases align to TRBD2. This clonotype was sampled from an adult man with HIV who was CMV-seropositive. This sample comprised CD4+ T cells sorted from PBMCs after 18-hour stimulation, obtained from a patient who received antiretroviral therapy. Read against the paper, the sample's cell subset or site label means: CD40L+CD69+ CD4 T cells responding to CMV lysate. The CDR3 region reads CASSPRTSGEQYF. The nucleotide sequence reads as follows: TGTGCCAGCAGCCCCAGGACTAGCGGCGAGCAGTACTTC.